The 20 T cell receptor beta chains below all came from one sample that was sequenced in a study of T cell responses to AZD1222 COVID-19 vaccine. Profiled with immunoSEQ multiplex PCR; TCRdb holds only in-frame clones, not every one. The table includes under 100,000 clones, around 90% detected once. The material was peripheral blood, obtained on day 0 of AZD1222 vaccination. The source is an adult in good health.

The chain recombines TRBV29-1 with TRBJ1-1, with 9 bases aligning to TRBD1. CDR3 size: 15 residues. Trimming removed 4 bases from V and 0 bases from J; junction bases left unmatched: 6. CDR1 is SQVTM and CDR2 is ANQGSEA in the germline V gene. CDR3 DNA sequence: TGCAGCGTTGTTCCGACAGGGGGGATGAACACTGAAGCTTTCTTT. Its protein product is CSVVPTGGMNTEAFF.

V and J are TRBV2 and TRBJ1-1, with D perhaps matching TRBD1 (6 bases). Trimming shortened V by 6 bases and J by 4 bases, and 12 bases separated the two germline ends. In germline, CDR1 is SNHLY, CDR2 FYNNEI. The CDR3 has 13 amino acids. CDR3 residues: CASRETGSTEAFF. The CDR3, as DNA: TGTGCCAGCAGGGAAACAGGGTCCACTGAAGCTTTCTTT. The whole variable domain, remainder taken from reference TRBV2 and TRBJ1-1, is EPEVTQTPSHQVTQMGQEVILRCVPISNHLYFYWYRQILGQKVEFLVSFYNNEISEKSEIFDDQFSVERPDGSNFTLKIRSTKLEDSAMYFCASRETGSTEAFFGQGTRLTVV.

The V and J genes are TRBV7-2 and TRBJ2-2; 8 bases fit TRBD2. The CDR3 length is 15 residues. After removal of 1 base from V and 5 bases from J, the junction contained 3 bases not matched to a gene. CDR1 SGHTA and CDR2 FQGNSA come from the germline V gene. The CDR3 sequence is CASSLDSGITGELFF. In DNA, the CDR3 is TGTGCCAGCAGCTTAGATAGCGGGATTACCGGGGAGCTGTTTTTT. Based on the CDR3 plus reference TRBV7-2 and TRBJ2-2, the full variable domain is GAGVSQSPSNKVTEKGKDVELRCDPISGHTALYWYRQSLGQGLEFLIYFQGNSAPDKSGLPSDRFSAERTGGSVSTLTIQRTQQEDSAVYLCASSLDSGITGELFFGEGSRLTVL.

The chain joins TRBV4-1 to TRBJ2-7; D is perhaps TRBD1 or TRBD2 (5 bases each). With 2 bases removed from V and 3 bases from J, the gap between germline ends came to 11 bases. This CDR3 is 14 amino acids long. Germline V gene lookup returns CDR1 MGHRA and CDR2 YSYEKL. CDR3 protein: CASSQREGYYEQYF. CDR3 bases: TGCGCCAGCAGCCAACGAGAGGGGTACTACGAGCAGTACTTC.

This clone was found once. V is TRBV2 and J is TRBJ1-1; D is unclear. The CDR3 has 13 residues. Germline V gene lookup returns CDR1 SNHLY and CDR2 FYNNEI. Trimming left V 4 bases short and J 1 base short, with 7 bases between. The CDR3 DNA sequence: TGTGCCAGCAGTGCGGACGGGAACACTGAAGCTTTCTTT. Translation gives CASSADGNTEAFF. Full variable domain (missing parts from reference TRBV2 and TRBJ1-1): EPEVTQTPSHQVTQMGQEVILRCVPISNHLYFYWYRQILGQKVEFLVSFYNNEISEKSEIFDDQFSVERPDGSNFTLKIRSTKLEDSAMYFCASSADGNTEAFFGQGTRLTVV.

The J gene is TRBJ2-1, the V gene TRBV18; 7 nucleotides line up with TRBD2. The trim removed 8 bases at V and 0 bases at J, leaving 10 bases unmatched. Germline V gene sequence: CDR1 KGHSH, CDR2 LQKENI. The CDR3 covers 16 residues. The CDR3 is CASQLARTSSYNEQFF. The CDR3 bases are TGTGCCAGCCAACTAGCGCGTACTAGCTCCTACAATGAGCAGTTCTTC. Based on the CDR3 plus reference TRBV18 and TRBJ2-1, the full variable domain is NAGVMQNPRHLVRRRGQEARLRCSPMKGHSHVYWYRQLPEEGLKFMVYLQKENIIDESGMPKERFSAEFPKEGPSILRIQQVVRGDSAAYFCASQLARTSSYNEQFFGPGTRLTVL.

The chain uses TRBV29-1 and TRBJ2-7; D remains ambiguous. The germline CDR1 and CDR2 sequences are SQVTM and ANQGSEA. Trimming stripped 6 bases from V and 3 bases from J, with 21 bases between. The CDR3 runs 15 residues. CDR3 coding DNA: TGCAGCGTAGTTGTGGGCCTTACCTTGTTCTACGAGCAGTACTTC. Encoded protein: CSVVVGLTLFYEQYF.

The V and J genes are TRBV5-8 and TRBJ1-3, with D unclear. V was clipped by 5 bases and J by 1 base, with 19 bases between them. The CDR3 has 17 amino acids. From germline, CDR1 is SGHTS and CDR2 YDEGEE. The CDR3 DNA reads TGTGCCAGCAGTGCCGGGATCTCCGAAGGGTCTGGAAACACCATATATTTT. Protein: CASSAGISEGSGNTIYF.

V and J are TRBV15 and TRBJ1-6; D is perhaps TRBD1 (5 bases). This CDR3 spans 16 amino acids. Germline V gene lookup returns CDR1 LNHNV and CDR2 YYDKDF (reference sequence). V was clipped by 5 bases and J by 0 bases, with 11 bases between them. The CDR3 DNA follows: TGTGCCACCAGCCGGGACGTAAGCTCCTATAATTCACCCCTCCACTTT. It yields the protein CATSRDVSSYNSPLHF.

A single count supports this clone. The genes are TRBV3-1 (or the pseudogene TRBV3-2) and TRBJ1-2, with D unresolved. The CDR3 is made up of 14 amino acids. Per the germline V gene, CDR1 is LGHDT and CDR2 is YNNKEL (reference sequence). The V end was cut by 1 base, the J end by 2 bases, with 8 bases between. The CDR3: CASSQAGGNYGYTF. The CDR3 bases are TGTGCCAGCAGCCAAGCGGGAGGCAACTATGGCTACACCTTC.

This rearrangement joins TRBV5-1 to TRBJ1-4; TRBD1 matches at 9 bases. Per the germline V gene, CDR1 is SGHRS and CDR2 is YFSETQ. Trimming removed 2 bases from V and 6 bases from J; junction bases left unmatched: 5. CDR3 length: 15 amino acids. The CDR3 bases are TGCGCCAGCAGCTTAGAGACAGGGGGGGATGAAAAACTGTTTTTT. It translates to CASSLETGGDEKLFF.

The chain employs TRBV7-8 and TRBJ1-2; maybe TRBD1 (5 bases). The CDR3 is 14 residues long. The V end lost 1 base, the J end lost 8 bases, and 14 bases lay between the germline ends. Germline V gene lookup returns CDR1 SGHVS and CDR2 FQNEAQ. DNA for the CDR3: TGTGCCAGCAGCTTAGATGGGTTGGGGGTAGGCTACACCTTC. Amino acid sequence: CASSLDGLGVGYTF.

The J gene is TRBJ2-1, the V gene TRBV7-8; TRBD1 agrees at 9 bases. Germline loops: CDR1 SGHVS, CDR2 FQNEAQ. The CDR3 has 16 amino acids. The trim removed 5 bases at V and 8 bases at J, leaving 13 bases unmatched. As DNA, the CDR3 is TGTGCCAGCAGCCTACAGGGGGCATCCGGCCGCGATGAGCAGTTCTTC. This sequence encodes CASSLQGASGRDEQFF. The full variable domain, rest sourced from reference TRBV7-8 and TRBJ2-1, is GAGVSQSPRYKVAKRGQDVALRCDPISGHVSLFWYQQALGQGPEFLTYFQNEAQLDKSGLPSDRFFAERPEGSVSTLKIQRTQQEDSAVYLCASSLQGASGRDEQFFGPGTRLTVL.

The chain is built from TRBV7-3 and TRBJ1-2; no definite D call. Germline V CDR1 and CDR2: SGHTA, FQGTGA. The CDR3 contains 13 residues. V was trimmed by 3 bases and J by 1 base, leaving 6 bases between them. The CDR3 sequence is CASSFSDNYGYTF. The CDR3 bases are TGTGCCAGCAGCTTCTCAGATAACTATGGCTACACCTTC.

CDR3 in DNA: TGTGCCTGGGACCGGGTTACAGCCAGCTATGGCTACACCTTC. This gives the protein CAWDRVTASYGYTF. This sequence joins TRBV30 and TRBJ1-2; D is uncertain. V lost 5 bases, J lost 4 bases, and 17 bases lay in between. The CDR3 length is 14 residues. Germline CDR1 and CDR2: GTSNPN and SVGIG (reference sequence). Together with reference TRBV30 and TRBJ1-2, the CDR3 gives the full variable domain: SQTIHQWPATLVQPVGSPLSLECTVEGTSNPNLYWYRQAAGRGLQLLFYSVGIGQISSEVPQNLSASRPQDRQFILSSKKLLLSDSGFYLCAWDRVTASYGYTFGSGTRLTVV.

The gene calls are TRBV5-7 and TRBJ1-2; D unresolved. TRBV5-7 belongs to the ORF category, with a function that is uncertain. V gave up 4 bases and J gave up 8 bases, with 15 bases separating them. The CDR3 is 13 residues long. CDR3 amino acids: CASSGREMEGYTF. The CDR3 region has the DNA TGTGCCAGCAGCGGCCGGGAGATGGAAGGCTACACCTTC.

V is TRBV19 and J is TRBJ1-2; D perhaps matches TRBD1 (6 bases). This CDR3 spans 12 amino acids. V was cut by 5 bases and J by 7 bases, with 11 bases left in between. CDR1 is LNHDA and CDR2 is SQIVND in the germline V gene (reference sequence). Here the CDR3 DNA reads TGTGCCAGTAGTTTAAACAGGGCTGGCTACACCTTC. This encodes CASSLNRAGYTF.

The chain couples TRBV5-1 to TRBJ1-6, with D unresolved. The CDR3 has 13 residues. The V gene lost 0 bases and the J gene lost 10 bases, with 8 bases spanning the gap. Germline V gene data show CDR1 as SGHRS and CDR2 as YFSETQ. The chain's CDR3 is CASSLGDLSPLHF. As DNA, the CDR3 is TGCGCCAGCAGCTTGGGCGACCTATCACCCCTCCACTTT.

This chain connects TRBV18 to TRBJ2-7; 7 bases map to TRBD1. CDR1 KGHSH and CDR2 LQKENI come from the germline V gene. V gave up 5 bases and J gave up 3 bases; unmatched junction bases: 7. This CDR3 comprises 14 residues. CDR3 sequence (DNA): TGTGCCAGCTCAAGAGAGGGGGCCGGCTACGAGCAGTACTTC. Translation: CASSREGAGYEQYF.

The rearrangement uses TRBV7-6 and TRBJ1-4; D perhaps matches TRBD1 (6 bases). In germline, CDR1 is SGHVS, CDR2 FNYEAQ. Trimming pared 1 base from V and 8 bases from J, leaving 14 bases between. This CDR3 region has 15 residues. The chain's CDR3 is CASSLERDTPEKLFF. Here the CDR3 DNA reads TGTGCCAGCAGCTTAGAGCGGGACACTCCCGAAAAACTGTTTTTT. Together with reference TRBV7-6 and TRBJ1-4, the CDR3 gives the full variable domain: GAGVSQSPRYKVTKRGQDVALRCDPISGHVSLYWYRQALGQGPEFLTYFNYEAQQDKSGLPNDRFSAERPEGSISTLTIQRTEQRDSAMYRCASSLERDTPEKLFFGSGTQLSVL.